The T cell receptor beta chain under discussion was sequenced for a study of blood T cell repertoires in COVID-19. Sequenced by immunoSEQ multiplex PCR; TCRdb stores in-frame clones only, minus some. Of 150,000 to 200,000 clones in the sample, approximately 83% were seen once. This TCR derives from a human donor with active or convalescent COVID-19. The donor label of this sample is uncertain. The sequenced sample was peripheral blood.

The CDR3 nucleotides read TGCAGTGCTAGTGGTCAGGCGCTCTATGGCTACACCTTC. It encodes CSASGQALYGYTF. This chain links TRBV20-1 with TRBJ1-2; D gene uncertain. This CDR3 comprises 13 residues. The germline V gene encodes CDR1 DFQATT and CDR2 SNEGSKA (reference sequence). V lost 3 bases and J 4 bases, leaving 12 bases between the germline ends.